These 23 T cell receptor beta chains came from one sample sequenced in a study of radiation and T cells in renal cell carcinoma. Indicated time point: blood 4 weeks post-SBRT, at nephrectomy. As for treatment: 15 Gy SBRT to primary tumor, nephrectomy 4 weeks later. The data were produced by immunoSEQ multiplex PCR, yet TCRdb's version contains in-frame clones alone and is incomplete. This table holds about 78,000 clones, roughly 87% found once. This material consisted of blood, taken from a patient whose treatment included radiotherapy and nephrectomy. The receptors stem from a woman in her 70s with renal cell carcinoma.

This clone appeared a single time. The chain uses TRBV10-1 and TRBJ2-7, with D possibly matching TRBD2 (6 bases). V was clipped by 3 bases and J by 2 bases, with 11 bases between them. Germline V gives CDR1 WNHNN, CDR2 SYGVQD (reference sequence). CDR3 length equals 14 residues. The CDR3 loop reads CASSEGGIAYEQYF. CDR3 nucleotide sequence: TGCGCCAGCAGTGAAGGAGGGATAGCCTACGAGCAGTACTTC.

The genes are TRBV15 and TRBJ1-3; a possible D gene is TRBD1 (5 bases). Trimming took 1 base from V and 3 from J, leaving 7 bases between them. Germline V gene data show CDR1 as LNHNV and CDR2 as YYDKDF (reference sequence). This CDR3 contains 14 residues. The CDR3 sequence is CATSRGGLGNTIYF. Written as DNA, the CDR3 is TGTGCCACCAGCAGAGGGGGCCTTGGAAACACCATATATTTT.

The rearrangement uses TRBV4-3 and TRBJ2-1; 8 bases fit TRBD2. There are 15 residues in the CDR3. Germline V gene lookup returns CDR1 LGHNA and CDR2 YSLEER. Trimming removed 3 bases from V and 8 bases from J; junction bases left unmatched: 9. The CDR3 nucleotides read TGCGCCAGCAGCCAGATGGCGGGGGGCCTCGATGAGCAGTTCTTC. Protein sequence: CASSQMAGGLDEQFF.

The chain links TRBV10-2 to TRBJ2-1; TRBD2 is a possible D gene (6 bases). The CDR3 is 17 residues long. V was shortened by 2 bases and J by 8 bases, with 22 bases between the two germline ends. CDR1 is WSHSY, CDR2 SAAADI, per germline. The CDR3 protein is CASSESQLLASNDEQFF. DNA of the CDR3: TGCGCCAGCAGTGAGAGCCAGTTACTAGCTAGTAACGATGAGCAGTTCTTC.

The rearrangement uses TRBV6-4 and TRBJ2-3; 9 bases map to TRBD2. CDR3 length equals 15 residues. V lost 6 bases and J lost 0; bases outside the gene matches: 4. CDR1 MRHNA and CDR2 SNTAGT come from the germline V gene. CDR3 coding DNA: TGTGCCAGCAGCCCTAGCGGGGCTAGCACAGATACGCAGTATTTT. This sequence encodes CASSPSGASTDTQYF.

The chain employs TRBV19 and TRBJ1-6, with a tentative D call TRBD1 (5 bases). Germline V gene lookup returns CDR1 LNHDA and CDR2 SQIVND (reference sequence). CDR3 length equals 15 residues. The germline V and J ends were trimmed by 2 bases and 7 bases, with 12 bases remaining between them. The CDR3 region has the DNA TGTGCCAGTAGTATACCCCACAGGCCGAATTCACCCCTCCACTTT. The encoded protein is CASSIPHRPNSPLHF. Full variable domain (remainder filled in from reference TRBV19 and TRBJ1-6): DGGITQSPKYLFRKEGQNVTLSCEQNLNHDAMYWYRQDPGQGLRLIYYSQIVNDFQKGDIAEGYSVSREKKESFPLTVTSAQKNPTAFYLCASSIPHRPNSPLHFGNGTRLTVT.

The gene calls are TRBV7-2 and TRBJ2-7; D is unclear. Per the germline V gene, CDR1 is SGHTA and CDR2 is FQGNSA. The CDR3 contains 13 residues. Trimming removed 5 bases from V and 2 bases from J, with 10 bases in between. The CDR3 nucleotides read TGTGCCAGCAGCCCGGACGGAGCCTACGAGCAGTACTTC. It translates to CASSPDGAYEQYF. The whole variable domain, remainder taken from reference TRBV7-2 and TRBJ2-7, is GAGVSQSPSNKVTEKGKDVELRCDPISGHTALYWYRQSLGQGLEFLIYFQGNSAPDKSGLPSDRFSAERTGGSVSTLTIQRTQQEDSAVYLCASSPDGAYEQYFGPGTRLTVT.

CDR3 bases: TGTGCCAGCAGCGTAGTGGGACAGGGGACAGATACGCAGTATTTT. It yields the protein CASSVVGQGTDTQYF. The J gene is TRBJ2-3, the V gene TRBV9; TRBD1 matches 10 bases. Germline V gene sequence: CDR1 SGDLS, CDR2 YYNGEE. The junction had 1 base not matched to a gene; V was cut back by 0 bases and J by 3 bases. There are 15 residues in the CDR3. Full variable domain (remainder filled in from reference TRBV9 and TRBJ2-3): DSGVTQTPKHLITATGQRVTLRCSPRSGDLSVYWYQQSLDQGLQFLIQYYNGEERAKGNILERFSAQQFPDLHSELNLSSLELGDSALYFCASSVVGQGTDTQYFGPGTRLTVL.

The CDR3 is CSVTGTFNEKLFF. The CDR3 nucleotides read TGCAGCGTGACAGGAACCTTTAATGAAAAACTGTTTTTT. J is TRBJ1-4 and V is TRBV29-1; D perhaps matches TRBD1 (6 bases). The germline V and J ends were trimmed by 6 bases and 4 bases, with 12 bases remaining between them. The CDR3 covers 13 residues. Germline CDR1 is SQVTM and CDR2 is ANQGSEA. Together with reference TRBV29-1 and TRBJ1-4, the CDR3 gives the full variable domain: SAVISQKPSRDICQRGTSLTIQCQVDSQVTMMFWYRQQPGQSLTLIATANQGSEATYESGFVIDKFPISRPNLTFSTLTVSNMSPEDSSIYLCSVTGTFNEKLFFGSGTQLSVL.

The V call is TRBV7-2, the J call TRBJ1-4, with D perhaps matching TRBD1 (6 bases). CDR1 is SGHTA and CDR2 is FQGNSA in the germline V gene. Trimming pared 2 bases from V and 7 bases from J, leaving 11 bases between. This CDR3 has 14 amino acids. The CDR3 loop reads CASSLTGWGEKLFF. The DNA for the CDR3 is TGTGCCAGCAGCTTAACAGGGTGGGGTGAAAAACTGTTTTTT.

The chain recombines TRBV9 with TRBJ2-1, with a weak D call TRBD2 (6 bases). V dropped 2 bases and J dropped 5 bases, with 17 bases sitting between them. Looked up from germline, CDR1 is SGDLS and CDR2 is YYNGEE. CDR3 length: 16 residues. CDR3 DNA: TGTGCCAGCAGCGTCGGGGGTGCATTCCTCGACAATGAGCAGTTCTTC. Protein product: CASSVGGAFLDNEQFF.

This clone was recorded only once. The chain joins TRBV7-2 to TRBJ1-1, with 7 bases identical to TRBD1. Looked up from germline, CDR1 is SGHTA and CDR2 is FQGNSA. The CDR3 sequence is 16 residues long. V shed 5 bases, J shed 4 bases, and the junction held 13 bases outside the gene matches. The CDR3: CASSSLRQGWGTEAFF. DNA of the CDR3: TGTGCCAGCAGCAGCCTACGACAGGGTTGGGGCACTGAAGCTTTCTTT. The whole variable domain, filled in from reference TRBV7-2 and TRBJ1-1, reads GAGVSQSPSNKVTEKGKDVELRCDPISGHTALYWYRQSLGQGLEFLIYFQGNSAPDKSGLPSDRFSAERTGGSVSTLTIQRTQQEDSAVYLCASSSLRQGWGTEAFFGQGTRLTVV.

The chain uses TRBV2 and TRBJ2-6; no reliable D call. Trimming cost V 7 bases and J 0 bases, with 10 bases left between them. CDR3 size: 15 residues. The germline V gene has CDR1 SNHLY and CDR2 FYNNEI. As DNA, the CDR3 is TGTGCCAGCATAGCAGGAACCTCTGGGGCCAACGTCCTGACTTTC. Its protein is CASIAGTSGANVLTF.

The chain couples TRBV4-3 to TRBJ1-6; no clear D gene. Deletions cut 0 bases from V and 7 bases from J, with 10 bases between. There are 15 residues in the CDR3. Looked up from germline, CDR1 is LGHNA and CDR2 is YSLEER. Written as DNA, the CDR3 is TGCGCCAGCAGCCAAGATGTCAGGAACAATTCACCCCTCCACTTT. Encoded protein: CASSQDVRNNSPLHF.

V is TRBV7-9 and J is TRBJ1-2, with TRBD1 as a possible D gene (5 bases). Germline V gene lookup returns CDR1 SEHNR and CDR2 FQNEAQ (reference sequence). This CDR3 has 11 residues. Trimming pared 5 bases from V and 4 bases from J, leaving 5 bases between. This chain's CDR3 is CASSRGYGYTF. As DNA, the CDR3 is TGTGCCAGCAGCAGGGGCTATGGCTACACCTTC.

The chain carries TRBV7-2 and TRBJ1-4; D remains ambiguous. This CDR3 is built from 15 residues. Trimming removed 2 bases at V and 8 bases at J, with 15 bases between. Per the germline V gene, CDR1 is SGHTA and CDR2 is FQGNSA. This CDR3 is CASSLKRQSPEKLFF. As DNA, the CDR3 is TGTGCCAGCAGCTTAAAAAGGCAGAGTCCGGAAAAACTGTTTTTT.

This clone has just a few counts. The rearrangement joins TRBV28 to TRBJ1-2; D is uncertain. Deletions cut 3 bases from V and 5 bases from J, with 16 bases between. Germline V gene lookup returns CDR1 MDHEN and CDR2 SYDVKM. The CDR3 loop spans 15 amino acids. The CDR3 loop reads CASSFPSTLRYGYTF. The CDR3 nucleotides read TGTGCCAGCAGTTTTCCCTCCACCCTAAGGTATGGCTACACCTTC.

CDR3 coding DNA: TGCGCCAGCAGCTCGGACAGGGGGTACACCATATATTTT. Its translation: CASSSDRGYTIYF. The V gene is TRBV5-1, the J gene TRBJ1-3; TRBD1 matches 10 bases. This CDR3 contains 13 residues. Trimming took 3 bases from V and 8 from J; bases not matched to a gene: 2. CDR1 is SGHRS and CDR2 is YFSETQ in the germline V gene.

The V and J genes are TRBV19 and TRBJ1-4; maybe TRBD1 (6 bases). The germline gives CDR1 LNHDA, CDR2 SQIVND (reference sequence). The CDR3 totals 16 residues. Trimming shortened V by 6 bases and J by 3 bases, and 17 bases separated the two germline ends. CDR3 loop: CASRPRGGWSNEKLFF. The CDR3 DNA reads TGTGCCAGTAGGCCCCGAGGGGGGTGGTCTAATGAAAAACTGTTTTTT.

The genes are TRBV2 and TRBJ1-6; no reliable D call. Trimming stripped 0 bases from V and 6 bases from J, with 9 bases between. The CDR3 consists of 15 residues. Germline loops: CDR1 SNHLY, CDR2 FYNNEI. The CDR3 is CASSEARRVNSPLHF. In DNA, the CDR3 is TGTGCCAGCAGTGAAGCGAGGAGGGTTAATTCACCCCTCCACTTT.

This chain joins TRBV11-2 and TRBJ1-2; 8 bases are a match to TRBD1. The germline V gene encodes CDR1 SGHAT and CDR2 FQNNGV. The CDR3 has 13 amino acids. Losses at the gene ends were 5 bases for V and 6 bases for J; bases not matched to a gene: 5. CDR3 sequence: CASSPDRGNGYTF. CDR3 coding DNA: TGTGCCAGCAGCCCCGACAGGGGCAATGGCTACACCTTC. The full variable domain, with the rest looked up from reference TRBV11-2 and TRBJ1-2, is EAGVAQSPRYKIIEKRQSVAFWCNPISGHATLYWYQQILGQGPKLLIQFQNNGVVDDSQLPKDRFSAERLKGVDSTLKIQPAKLEDSAVYLCASSPDRGNGYTFGSGTRLTVV.

V gene TRBV10-2 combines with J gene TRBJ2-3; TRBD2 is a possible D gene (6 bases). Germline CDR1 and CDR2: WSHSY and SAAADI. V was cut by 6 bases and J by 5 bases, with 12 bases left in between. The CDR3 spans 13 residues. CDR3 DNA: TGCGCCAGCAGGGGGACTTGGGTAGATACGCAGTATTTT. Translation gives CASRGTWVDTQYF.

This chain joins TRBV6-5 and TRBJ1-1; D gene uncertain. The CDR3 contains 15 residues. Germline CDR1 is MNHEY and CDR2 is SVGAGI. V was pared by 6 bases and J by 6 bases, with 20 bases between. The CDR3 region has the DNA TGTGCCAGCAGGGAGAGACTGCGAGGGTACGCTGAAGCTTTCTTT. Its protein is CASRERLRGYAEAFF.